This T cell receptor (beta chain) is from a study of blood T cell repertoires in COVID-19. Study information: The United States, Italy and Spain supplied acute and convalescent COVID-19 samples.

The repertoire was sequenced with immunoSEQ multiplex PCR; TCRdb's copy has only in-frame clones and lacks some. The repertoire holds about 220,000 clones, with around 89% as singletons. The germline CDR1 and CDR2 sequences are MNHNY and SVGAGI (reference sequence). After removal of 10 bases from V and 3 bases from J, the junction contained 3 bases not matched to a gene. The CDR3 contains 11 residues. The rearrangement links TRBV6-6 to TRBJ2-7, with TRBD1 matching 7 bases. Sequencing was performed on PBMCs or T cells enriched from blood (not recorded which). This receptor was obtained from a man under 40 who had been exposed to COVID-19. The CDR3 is CATAGGYEQYF. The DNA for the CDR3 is TGTGCCACGGCAGGGGGCTACGAGCAGTACTTC.